Detailed here is one T cell receptor beta chain. This entry is derived from a study of response to subunit inactivated influenza vaccine. CDR3 length: 15 amino acids. J lost 2 bases, V lost 5 bases, and 4 bases had no gene match. The germline CDR1 and CDR2 sequences are DFQATT and SNEGSKA (reference sequence). TCRdb used MiXCR to reprocess the RT-PCR reads, holding one entry per CDR3 protein. This sample has about 540,000 distinct CDR3 sequences; roughly a quarter occur once, and the top ten carry about 2.8%. The same sample was also studied in work on T cells expressing NK-cell markers. From that second work: cDNA encoding TCR beta was synthesized via 5'RACE template switching incorporating UMIs. Beta-chain profiling covered CD3+CD56+NKG2C+, CD3+CD56+NKG2C- and CD3+CD56-NKG2C+ sorted subsets. The study did not resolve the HCMV specificity of expanded NKG2C+ T cell clones.

This receptor was taken from a man in his fifties or sixties who received an inactivated influenza vaccine. This chain connects TRBV20-1 to TRBJ2-3; 13 bases map to TRBD2. The sequencing used CD4+ T cells sorted from PBMCs, collected about 11 days after vaccination. The CDR3 loop is CSAQGLAGITDTQYF. CDR3 DNA sequence: TGCAGTGCTCAGGGACTAGCGGGAATCACAGATACGCAGTATTTT.